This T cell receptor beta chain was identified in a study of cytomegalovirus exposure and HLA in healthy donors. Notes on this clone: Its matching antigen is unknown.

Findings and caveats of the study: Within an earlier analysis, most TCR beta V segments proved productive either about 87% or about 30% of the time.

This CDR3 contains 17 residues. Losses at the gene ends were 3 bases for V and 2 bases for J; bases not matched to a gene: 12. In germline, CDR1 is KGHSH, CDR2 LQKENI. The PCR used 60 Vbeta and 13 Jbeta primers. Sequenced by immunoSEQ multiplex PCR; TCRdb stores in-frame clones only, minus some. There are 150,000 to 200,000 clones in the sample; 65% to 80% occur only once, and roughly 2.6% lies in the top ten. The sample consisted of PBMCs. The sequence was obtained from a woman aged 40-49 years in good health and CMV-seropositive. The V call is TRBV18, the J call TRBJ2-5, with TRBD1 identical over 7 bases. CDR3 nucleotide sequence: TGTGCCAGCTCACCCCAGGTGTCAGGGGGTAGACAAGAGACCCAGTACTTC. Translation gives CASSPQVSGGRQETQYF.